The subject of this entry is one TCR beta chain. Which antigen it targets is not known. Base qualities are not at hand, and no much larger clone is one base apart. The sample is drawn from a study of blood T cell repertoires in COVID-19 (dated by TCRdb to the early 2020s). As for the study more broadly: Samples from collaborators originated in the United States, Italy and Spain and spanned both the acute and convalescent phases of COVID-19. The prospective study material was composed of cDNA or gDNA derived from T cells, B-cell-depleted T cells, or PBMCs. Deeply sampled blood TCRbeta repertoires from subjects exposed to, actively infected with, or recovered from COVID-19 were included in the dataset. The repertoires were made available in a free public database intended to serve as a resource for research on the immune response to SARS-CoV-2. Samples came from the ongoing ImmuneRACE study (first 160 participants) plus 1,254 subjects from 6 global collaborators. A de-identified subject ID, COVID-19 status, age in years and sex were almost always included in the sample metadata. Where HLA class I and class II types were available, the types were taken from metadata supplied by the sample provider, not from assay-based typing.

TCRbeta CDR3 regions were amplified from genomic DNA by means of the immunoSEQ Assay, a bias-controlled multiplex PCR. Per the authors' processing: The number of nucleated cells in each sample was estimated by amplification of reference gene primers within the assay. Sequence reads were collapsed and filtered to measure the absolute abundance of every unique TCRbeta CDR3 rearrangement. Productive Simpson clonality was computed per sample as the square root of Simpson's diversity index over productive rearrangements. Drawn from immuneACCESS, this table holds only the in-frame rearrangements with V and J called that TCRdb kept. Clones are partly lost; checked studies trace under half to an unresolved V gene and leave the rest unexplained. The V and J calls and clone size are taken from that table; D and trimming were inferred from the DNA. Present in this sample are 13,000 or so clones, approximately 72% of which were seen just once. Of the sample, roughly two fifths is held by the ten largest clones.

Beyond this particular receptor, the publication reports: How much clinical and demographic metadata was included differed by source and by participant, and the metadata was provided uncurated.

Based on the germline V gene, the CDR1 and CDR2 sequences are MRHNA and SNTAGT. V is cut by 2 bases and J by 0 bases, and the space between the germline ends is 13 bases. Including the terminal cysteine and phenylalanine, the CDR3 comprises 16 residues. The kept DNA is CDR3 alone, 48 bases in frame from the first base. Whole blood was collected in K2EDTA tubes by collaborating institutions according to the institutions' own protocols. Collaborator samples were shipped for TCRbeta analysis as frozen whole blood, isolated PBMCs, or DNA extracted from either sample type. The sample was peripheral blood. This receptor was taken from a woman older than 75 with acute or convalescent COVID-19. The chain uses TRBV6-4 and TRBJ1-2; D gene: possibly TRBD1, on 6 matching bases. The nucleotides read TGTGCCAGCAGTGACACAGGGAGCCCTACTAACTATGGCTACACCTTC. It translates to CASSDTGSPTNYGYTF.